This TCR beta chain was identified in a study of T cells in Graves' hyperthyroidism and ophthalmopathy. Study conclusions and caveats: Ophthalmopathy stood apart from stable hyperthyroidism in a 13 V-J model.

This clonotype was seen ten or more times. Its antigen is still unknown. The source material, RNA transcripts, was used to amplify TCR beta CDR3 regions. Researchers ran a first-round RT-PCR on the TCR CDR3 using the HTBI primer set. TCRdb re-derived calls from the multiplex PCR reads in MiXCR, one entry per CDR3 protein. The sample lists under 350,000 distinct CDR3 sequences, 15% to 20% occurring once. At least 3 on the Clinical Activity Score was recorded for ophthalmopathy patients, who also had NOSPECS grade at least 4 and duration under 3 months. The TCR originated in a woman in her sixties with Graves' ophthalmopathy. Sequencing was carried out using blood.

Written as DNA, the CDR3 is TGTGCCAGCAGCCCTGAGGCAGGAAGTAATTCACCCCTCCACTTT. Translation gives CASSPEAGSNSPLHF. The rearrangement uses TRBV6-1 and TRBJ1-6, with no clear D. Germline loops: CDR1 MNHNS, CDR2 SASEGT. The CDR3 is made up of 15 amino acids. V lost 6 bases to trimming and J lost 6 bases, with 15 bases between them.